This T cell receptor (beta chain) was recorded in a study of identical twins. One entry per CDR3 protein results from TCRdb running MiXCR on the 5' RACE reads. The table has approximately 250,000 distinct CDR3 sequences, over 5% seen once; the top ten hold about 14%. This clonotype was recorded at least ten times. Germline CDR1 SGHTA, CDR2 FQGNSA. The V segment lost 0 bases and the J segment 9 bases; nucleotides outside the gene matches: 5. CDR3 size: 15 residues. This sample was also put to use in a study of T cells expressing NK-cell markers. That source reports: Obtained from sorted CD3+CD56+NKG2C+, CD3+CD56+NKG2C- and CD3+CD56-NKG2C+ T cells were the TCR beta repertoires. The sorts in several experiments were restricted to alpha-beta TCR T cells by an anti-gamma-delta TCR antibody. These clonotypes, the leaders elsewhere, also led the CD3+CD56-NKG2C+ fraction in a handful of donors.

J is TRBJ2-1 and V is TRBV7-2; 10 positions agree with TRBD2. Material: CD8+ T cells sorted from blood. This receptor was taken from a woman aged 18-29 years in good health. The CDR3 protein is CASSLAQAGGREQFF. CDR3 in DNA: TGTGCCAGCAGCTTAGCTCAAGCGGGAGGGCGTGAGCAGTTCTTC.